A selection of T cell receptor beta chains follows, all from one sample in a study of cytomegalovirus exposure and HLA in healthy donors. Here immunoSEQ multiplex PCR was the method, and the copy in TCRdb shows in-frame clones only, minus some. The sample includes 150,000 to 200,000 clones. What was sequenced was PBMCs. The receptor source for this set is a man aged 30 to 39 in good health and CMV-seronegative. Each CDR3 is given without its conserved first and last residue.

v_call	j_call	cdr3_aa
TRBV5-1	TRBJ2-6	ASSPGQSYSGANVLT
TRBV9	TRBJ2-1	ASAGTINEQF
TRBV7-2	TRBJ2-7	ASSIEGRGAGT
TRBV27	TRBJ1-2	ASSLSWRQGDYYGYT
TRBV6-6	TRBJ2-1	ASSYPGTSDEQF
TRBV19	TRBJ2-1	ASSMAPEGRDEQF
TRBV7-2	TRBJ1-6	ASSRTGSRPLH
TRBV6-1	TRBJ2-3	ASTAPQGVDTQY
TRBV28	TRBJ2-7	ASSLWGREQY
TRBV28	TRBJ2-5	ASSLGSGDHEETQY
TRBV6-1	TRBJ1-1	ASMDSMNTEAF
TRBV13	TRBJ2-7	ASSAAGGSSYEQY
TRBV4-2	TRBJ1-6	ASSQDRGRLGSPLH
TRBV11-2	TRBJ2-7	ASSHFIGQATSWEQY
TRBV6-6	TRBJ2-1	ASSYVTYNEQF
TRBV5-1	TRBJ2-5	ASSIGTHLPATQY
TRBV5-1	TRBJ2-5	ASSRGRGRFAETQY
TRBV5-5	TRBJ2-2	ASSWGDGDQGVELF
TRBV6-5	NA	ASSRDRGGEQY
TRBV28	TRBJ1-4	ASSHGQGWAKLF
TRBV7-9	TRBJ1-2	ASSAAGDSYGYT
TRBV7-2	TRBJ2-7	ASSFGIGSGRGYEQY
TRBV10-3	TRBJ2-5	ATSTGSSGRLHGVETQY
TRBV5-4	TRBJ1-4	ASSSGGATNEKLF
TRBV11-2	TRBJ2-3	ASSFVAQDTQY
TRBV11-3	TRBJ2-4	ASSESTGENIQY
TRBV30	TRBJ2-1	AWRKAGGYNEQF